This T cell receptor (beta chain) emerged from a study of blood T cell repertoires in COVID-19. This clone was recorded a few times. This table comes from immunoSEQ multiplex PCR, and its TCRdb copy is limited to in-frame clones, with some not included. The sample holds roughly 150,000 clones, over 80% seen once. This TCR came from a man between 65 and 80 years old who had been exposed to COVID-19. Sequencing was carried out using PBMCs or T cells enriched from blood (not recorded which).

The CDR3, as DNA: TGTGCCAGCAGTTATGGGCCCGAGACCCAGTACTTC. It yields the protein CASSYGPETQYF. V is TRBV6-6 and J is TRBJ2-5; D call uncertain. The CDR3 is 12 amino acids. Trimming stripped 3 bases from V and 5 bases from J, with 7 bases between. Germline loops: CDR1 MNHNY, CDR2 SVGAGI (reference sequence).